This T cell receptor beta chain stems from a study of T cells after yellow fever vaccination. The V gene lost 0 bases and the J gene lost 1 base, with 6 bases spanning the gap. The CDR3 totals 14 residues. Study-level results: The secondary response was weaker but peaked faster, day 5 versus 15.

The table lists this clonotype with many counts. What it recognizes is unknown. Template-switching 5'RACE yielded the TCR cDNA; a universal primer site and UMIs were added in the process. A single record per CDR3 protein comes from TCRdb applying MiXCR to the 5' RACE reads. The sample carries about 320,000 distinct CDR3 sequences, around 4.4% recorded once. This receptor was obtained from a man in his late teens or twenties who received the YFV17D yellow fever vaccine. This rearrangement joins TRBV12-3 or TRBV12-4 to TRBJ1-1; D gene unclear. Specimen: PBMCs, collected 15 days after the yellow fever booster vaccination. Written as DNA, the CDR3 is TGTGCCAGCAGTTTAGCGCCGGAGAACACTGAAGCTTTCTTT. It yields the protein CASSLAPENTEAFF.